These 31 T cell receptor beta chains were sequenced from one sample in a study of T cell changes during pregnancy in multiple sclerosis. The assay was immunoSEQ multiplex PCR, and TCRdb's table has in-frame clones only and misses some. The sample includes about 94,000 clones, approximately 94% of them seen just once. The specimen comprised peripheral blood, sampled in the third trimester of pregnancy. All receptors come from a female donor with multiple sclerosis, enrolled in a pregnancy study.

This CDR3 is CASSHQPEDEQFF. Written as DNA, the CDR3 is TGTGCCAGCAGCCACCAGCCAGAGGATGAGCAGTTCTTC. This chain joins TRBV4-2 and TRBJ2-1; unclear D gene. V shed 3 bases and J shed 8 bases, with 11 bases lying between them. CDR3 length: 13 residues. Germline V lookup: CDR1 LGHNA, CDR2 YNFKEQ.

The CDR3 protein is CSVEGSDRGGTGYTF. The DNA of the CDR3 is TGCAGCGTTGAAGGGTCCGACAGGGGTGGGACTGGCTACACCTTC. V gene TRBV29-1 combines with J gene TRBJ1-2; 8 bases are shared with TRBD1. The trim removed 1 base at V and 7 bases at J, leaving 11 bases unmatched. CDR3 length equals 15 residues. The germline gives CDR1 SQVTM, CDR2 ANQGSEA.

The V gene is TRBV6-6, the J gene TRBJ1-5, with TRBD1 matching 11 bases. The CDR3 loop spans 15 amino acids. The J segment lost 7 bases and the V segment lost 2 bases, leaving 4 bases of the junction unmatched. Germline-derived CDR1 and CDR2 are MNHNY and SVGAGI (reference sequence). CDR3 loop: CASSYTGTGGQPQHF. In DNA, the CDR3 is TGTGCCAGCAGTTACACCGGGACAGGGGGGCAGCCCCAGCATTTT.

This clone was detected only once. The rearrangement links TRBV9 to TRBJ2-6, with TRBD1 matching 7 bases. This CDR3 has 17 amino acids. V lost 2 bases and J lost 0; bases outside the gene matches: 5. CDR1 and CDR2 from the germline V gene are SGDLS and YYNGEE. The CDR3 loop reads CASSVRTGSSGANVLTF. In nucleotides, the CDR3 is TGTGCCAGCAGCGTCAGGACAGGCTCCTCTGGGGCCAACGTCCTGACTTTC.

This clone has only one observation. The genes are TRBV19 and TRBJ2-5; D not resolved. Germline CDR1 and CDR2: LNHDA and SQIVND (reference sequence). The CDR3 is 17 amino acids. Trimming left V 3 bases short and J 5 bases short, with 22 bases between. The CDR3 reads CASSIVSELAKEETQYF. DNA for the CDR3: TGTGCCAGTAGTATCGTGTCGGAGCTTGCCAAGGAGGAGACCCAGTACTTC.

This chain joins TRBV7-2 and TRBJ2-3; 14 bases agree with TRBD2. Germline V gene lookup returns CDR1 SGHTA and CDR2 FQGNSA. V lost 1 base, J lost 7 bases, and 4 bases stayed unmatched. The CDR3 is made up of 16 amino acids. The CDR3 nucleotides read TGTGCCAGCAGCTTAGGGACTAGCGGGGGGTCGAATACGCAGTATTTT. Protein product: CASSLGTSGGSNTQYF.

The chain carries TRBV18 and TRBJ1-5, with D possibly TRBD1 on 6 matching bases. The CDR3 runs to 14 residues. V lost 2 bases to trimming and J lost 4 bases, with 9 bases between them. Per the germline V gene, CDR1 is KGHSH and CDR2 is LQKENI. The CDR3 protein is CASSPIQGNQPQHF. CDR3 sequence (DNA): TGTGCCAGCTCACCAATCCAGGGGAATCAGCCCCAGCATTTT.

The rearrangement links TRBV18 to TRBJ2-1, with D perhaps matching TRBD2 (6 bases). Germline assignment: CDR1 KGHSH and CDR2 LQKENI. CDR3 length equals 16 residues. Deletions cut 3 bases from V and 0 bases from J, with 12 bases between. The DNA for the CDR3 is TGTGCCAGCTCACCCCGACTAGGGAGCTCCTACAATGAGCAGTTCTTC. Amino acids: CASSPRLGSSYNEQFF.

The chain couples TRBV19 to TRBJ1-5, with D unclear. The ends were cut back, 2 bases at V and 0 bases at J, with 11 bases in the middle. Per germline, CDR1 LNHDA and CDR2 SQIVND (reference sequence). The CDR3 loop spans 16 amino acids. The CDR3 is CASSITGENSNQPQHF. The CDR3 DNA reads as TGTGCCAGTAGTATAACGGGTGAGAATAGCAATCAGCCCCAGCATTTT.

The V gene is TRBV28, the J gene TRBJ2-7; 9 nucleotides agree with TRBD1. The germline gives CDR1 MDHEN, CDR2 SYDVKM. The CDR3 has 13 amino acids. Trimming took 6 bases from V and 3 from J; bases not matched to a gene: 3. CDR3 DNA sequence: TGTGCCAGCAGGGGACAGGGCCTCTACGAGCAGTACTTC. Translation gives CASRGQGLYEQYF. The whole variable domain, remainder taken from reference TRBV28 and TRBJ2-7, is DVKVTQSSRYLVKRTGEKVFLECVQDMDHENMFWYRQDPGLGLRLIYFSYDVKMKEKGDIPEGYSVSREKKERFSLILESASTNQTSMYLCASRGQGLYEQYFGPGTRLTVT.

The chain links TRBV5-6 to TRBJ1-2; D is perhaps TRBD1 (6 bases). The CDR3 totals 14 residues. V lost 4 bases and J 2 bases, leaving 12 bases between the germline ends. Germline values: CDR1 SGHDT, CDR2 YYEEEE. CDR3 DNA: TGTGCCAGCAGCCCTCGGACAGTCAACTATGGCTACACCTTC. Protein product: CASSPRTVNYGYTF.

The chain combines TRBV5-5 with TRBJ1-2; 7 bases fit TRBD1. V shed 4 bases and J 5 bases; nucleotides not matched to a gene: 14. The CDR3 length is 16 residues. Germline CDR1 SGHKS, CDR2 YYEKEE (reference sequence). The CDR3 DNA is TGTGCCAGCAGCCCCGACGGTCAGGGGGTTAGATATGGCTACACCTTC. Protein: CASSPDGQGVRYGYTF.

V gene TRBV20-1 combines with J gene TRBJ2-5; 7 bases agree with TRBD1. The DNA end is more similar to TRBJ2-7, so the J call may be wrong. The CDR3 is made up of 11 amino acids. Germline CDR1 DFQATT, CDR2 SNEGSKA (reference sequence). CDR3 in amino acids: CSAHRGDEQYF. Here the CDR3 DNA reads TGCAGTGCTCACAGGGGCGACGAGCAGTACTTC.

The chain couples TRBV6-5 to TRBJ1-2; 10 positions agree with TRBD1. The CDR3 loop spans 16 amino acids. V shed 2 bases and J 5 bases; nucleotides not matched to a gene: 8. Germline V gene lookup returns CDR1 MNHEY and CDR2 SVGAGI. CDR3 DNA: TGTGCCAGCAGTTACCAGGGACAGGGGAAAGAGTATGGCTACACCTTC. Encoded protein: CASSYQGQGKEYGYTF.

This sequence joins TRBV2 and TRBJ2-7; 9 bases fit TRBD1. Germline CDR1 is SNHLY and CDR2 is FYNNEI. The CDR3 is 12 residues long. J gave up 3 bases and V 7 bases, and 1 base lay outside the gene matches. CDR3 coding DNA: TGTGCCAGCAAGGGACAGGGCTACGAGCAGTACTTC. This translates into CASKGQGYEQYF.

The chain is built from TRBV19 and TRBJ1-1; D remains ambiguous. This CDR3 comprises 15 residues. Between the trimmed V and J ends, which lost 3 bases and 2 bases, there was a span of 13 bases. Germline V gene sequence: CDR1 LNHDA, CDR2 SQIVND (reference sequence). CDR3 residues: CASSMGGLPNTEAFF. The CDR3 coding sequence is TGTGCCAGTAGTATGGGAGGCCTCCCTAACACTGAAGCTTTCTTT. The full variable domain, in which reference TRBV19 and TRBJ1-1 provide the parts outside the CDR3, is DGGITQSPKYLFRKEGQNVTLSCEQNLNHDAMYWYRQDPGQGLRLIYYSQIVNDFQKGDIAEGYSVSREKKESFPLTVTSAQKNPTAFYLCASSMGGLPNTEAFFGQGTRLTVV.

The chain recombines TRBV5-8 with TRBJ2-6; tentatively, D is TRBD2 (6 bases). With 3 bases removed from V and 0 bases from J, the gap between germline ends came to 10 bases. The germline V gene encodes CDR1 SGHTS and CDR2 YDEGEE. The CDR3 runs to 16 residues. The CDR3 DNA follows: TGTGCCAGCAGCTATGGAGGGTACTCTGGGGCCAACGTCCTGACTTTC. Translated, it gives CASSYGGYSGANVLTF.

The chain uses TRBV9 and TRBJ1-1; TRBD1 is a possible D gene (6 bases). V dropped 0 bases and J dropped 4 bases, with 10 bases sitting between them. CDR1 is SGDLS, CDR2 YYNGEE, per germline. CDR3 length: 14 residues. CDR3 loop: CASSVEGGGTEAFF. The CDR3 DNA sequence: TGTGCCAGCAGCGTAGAGGGGGGGGGCACTGAAGCTTTCTTT.

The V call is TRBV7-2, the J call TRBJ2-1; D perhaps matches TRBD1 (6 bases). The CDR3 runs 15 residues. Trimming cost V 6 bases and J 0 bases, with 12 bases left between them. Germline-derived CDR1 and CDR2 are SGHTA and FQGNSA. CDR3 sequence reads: CASRRTGPSYNEQFF. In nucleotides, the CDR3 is TGTGCCAGCAGGAGAACAGGGCCCTCCTACAATGAGCAGTTCTTC.

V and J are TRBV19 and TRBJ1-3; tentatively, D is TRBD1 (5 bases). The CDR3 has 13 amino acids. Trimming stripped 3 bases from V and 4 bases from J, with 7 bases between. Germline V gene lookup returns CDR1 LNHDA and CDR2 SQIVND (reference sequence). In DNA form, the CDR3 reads TGTGCCAGTAGTATGCGACAGGGAAACACCATATATTTT. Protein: CASSMRQGNTIYF.

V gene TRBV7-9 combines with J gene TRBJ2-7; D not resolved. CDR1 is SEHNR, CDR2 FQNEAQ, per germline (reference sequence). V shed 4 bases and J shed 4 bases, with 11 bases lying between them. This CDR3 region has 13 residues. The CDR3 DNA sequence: TGTGCCAGCAGCTCGACTGAGGATTACGAGCAGTACTTC. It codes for CASSSTEDYEQYF.

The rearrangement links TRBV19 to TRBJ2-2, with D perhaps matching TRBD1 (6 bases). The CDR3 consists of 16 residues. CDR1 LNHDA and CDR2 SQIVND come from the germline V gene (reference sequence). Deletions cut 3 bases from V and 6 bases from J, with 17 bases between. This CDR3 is CASSILGGPSPGELFF. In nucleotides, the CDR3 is TGTGCCAGTAGTATTCTTGGGGGCCCATCACCCGGGGAGCTGTTTTTT.

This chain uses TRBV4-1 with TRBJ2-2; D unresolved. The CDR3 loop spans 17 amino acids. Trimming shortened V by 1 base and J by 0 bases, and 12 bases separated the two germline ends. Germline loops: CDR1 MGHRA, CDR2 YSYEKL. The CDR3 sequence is CASSQAFRQANTGELFF. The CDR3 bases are TGCGCCAGCAGCCAAGCCTTCCGGCAGGCGAACACCGGGGAGCTGTTTTTT.

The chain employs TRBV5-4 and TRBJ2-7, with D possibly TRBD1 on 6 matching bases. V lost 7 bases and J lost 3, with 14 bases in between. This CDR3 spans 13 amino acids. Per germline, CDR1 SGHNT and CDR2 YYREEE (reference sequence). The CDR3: CASAGQGSYEQYF. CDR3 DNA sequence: TGTGCCAGCGCGGGCCAGGGGAGCTACGAGCAGTACTTC.

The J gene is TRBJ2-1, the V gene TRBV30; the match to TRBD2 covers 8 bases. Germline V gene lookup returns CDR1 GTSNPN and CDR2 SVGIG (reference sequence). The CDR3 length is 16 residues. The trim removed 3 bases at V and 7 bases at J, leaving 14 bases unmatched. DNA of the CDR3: TGTGCCTGGAGCCCTCGGGGAGCGGGAGTTGGGAATGAGCAGTTCTTC. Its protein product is CAWSPRGAGVGNEQFF.

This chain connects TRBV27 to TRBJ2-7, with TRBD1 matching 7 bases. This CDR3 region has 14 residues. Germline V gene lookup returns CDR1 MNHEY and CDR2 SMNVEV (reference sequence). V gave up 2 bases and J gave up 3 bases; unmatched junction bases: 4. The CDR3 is CASSLMAGGYEQYF. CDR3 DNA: TGTGCCAGCAGTTTAATGGCAGGGGGCTACGAGCAGTACTTC.

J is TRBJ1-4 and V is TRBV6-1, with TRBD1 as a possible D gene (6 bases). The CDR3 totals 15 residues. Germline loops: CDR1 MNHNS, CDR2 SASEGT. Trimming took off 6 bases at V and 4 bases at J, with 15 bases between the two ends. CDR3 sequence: CASRAGAGLNEKLFF. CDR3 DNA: TGTGCCAGCAGGGCGGGGGCGGGCCTTAATGAAAAACTGTTTTTT.

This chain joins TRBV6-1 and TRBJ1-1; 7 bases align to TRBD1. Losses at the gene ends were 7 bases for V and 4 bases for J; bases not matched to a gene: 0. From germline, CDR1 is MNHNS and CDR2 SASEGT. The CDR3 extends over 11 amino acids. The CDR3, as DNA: TGTGCCAGCAACAGGGGCACTGAAGCTTTCTTT. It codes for CASNRGTEAFF.

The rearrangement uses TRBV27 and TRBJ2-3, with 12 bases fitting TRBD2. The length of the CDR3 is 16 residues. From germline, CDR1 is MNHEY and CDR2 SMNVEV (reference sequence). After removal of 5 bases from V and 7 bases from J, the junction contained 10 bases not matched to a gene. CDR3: CASSAWTSGAGNTQYF. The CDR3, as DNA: TGTGCCAGCAGTGCCTGGACTAGCGGGGCGGGGAATACGCAGTATTTT.

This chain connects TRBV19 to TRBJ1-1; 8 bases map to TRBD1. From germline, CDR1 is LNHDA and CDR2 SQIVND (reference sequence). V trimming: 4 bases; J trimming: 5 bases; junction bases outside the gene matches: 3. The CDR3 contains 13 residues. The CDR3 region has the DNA TGTGCCAGTAGTACAGGGGGCTGGACTGAAGCTTTCTTT. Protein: CASSTGGWTEAFF.

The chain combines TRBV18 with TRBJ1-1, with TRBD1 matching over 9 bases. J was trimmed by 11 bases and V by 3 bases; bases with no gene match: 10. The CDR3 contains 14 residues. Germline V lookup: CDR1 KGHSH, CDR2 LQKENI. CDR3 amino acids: CASSPPRQQGAAFF. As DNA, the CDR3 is TGTGCCAGCTCACCCCCCAGACAACAGGGGGCCGCTTTCTTT.